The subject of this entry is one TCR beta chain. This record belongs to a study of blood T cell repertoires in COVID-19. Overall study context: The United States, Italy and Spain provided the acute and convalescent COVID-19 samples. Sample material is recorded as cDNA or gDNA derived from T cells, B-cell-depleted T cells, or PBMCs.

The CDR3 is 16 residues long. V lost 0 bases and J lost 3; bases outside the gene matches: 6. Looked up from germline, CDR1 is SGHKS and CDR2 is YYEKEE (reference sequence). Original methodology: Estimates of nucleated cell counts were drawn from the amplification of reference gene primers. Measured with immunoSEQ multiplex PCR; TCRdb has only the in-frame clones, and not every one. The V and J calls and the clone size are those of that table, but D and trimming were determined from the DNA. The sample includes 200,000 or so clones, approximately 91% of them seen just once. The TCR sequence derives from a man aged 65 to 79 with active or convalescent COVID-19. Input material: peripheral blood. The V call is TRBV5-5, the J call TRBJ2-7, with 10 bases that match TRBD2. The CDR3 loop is CASSLASGGDLYEQYF. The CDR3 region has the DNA TGTGCCAGCAGCTTGGCTAGCGGGGGAGACCTCTACGAGCAGTACTTC.